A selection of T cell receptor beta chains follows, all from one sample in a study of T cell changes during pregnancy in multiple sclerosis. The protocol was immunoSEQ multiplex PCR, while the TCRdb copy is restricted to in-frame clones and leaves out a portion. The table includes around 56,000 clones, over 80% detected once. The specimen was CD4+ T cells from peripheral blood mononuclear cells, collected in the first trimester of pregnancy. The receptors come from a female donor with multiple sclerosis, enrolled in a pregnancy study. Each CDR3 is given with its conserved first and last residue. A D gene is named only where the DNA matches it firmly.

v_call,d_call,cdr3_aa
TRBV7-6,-,CASSLNTGYLLDTQYF
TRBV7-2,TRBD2,CASSYTSERPYNEQFF
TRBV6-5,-,CASSYFRTNEAFF
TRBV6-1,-,CASTERRLAGYGYTF
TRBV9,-,CASSAHDRNYGYTF
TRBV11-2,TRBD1,CASSSRDRGRPQHF
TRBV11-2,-,CASSSGVGLKDYGYTF
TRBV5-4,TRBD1,CASSLEGPGQGKWNEQYF
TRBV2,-,CASIPDAGDNSPLHF
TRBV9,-,CASSAIQETQYF
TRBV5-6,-,CASSPLGAGDYGYTF
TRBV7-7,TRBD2,CASGSPTFEGGELFF
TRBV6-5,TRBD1,CASSYGRDRRNEQYF
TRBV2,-,CASSAQGSNGYTF
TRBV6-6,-,CASSYDGVIQSPLHF
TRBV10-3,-,CAIRDPGSRRNIQYF
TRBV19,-,CASSLQVDSPLHF
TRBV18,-,CASSAQVRETQYF
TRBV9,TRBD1,CASSPGIGTANEQYF
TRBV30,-,CAWSQDMNYGYTF
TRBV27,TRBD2,CASSQRGVLLNEQFF
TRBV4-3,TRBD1,CASSQGDRGVGYGYTF
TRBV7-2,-,CASSLDRGAGDGYTF
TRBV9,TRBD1,CASSVSRGTGDYGYTF
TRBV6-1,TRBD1,CASSGQGGSPLHF
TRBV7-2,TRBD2,CASSLGVAGAEQYF
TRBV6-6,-,CASSYAPGMGEKLFF
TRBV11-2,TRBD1,CASSSQGAVSAFF
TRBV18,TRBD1,CASSPTGQGVTEAFF
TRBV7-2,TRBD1,CASRPGQGDLDGYTF
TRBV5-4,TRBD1,CASSDRATDTQYF
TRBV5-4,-,CASSPGRGDNEQFF
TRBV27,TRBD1,CASKRTGVNTEAFF
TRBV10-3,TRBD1,CAIRGQGGEQYF
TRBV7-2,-,CASSLELARNTQYF
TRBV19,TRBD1,CASTTTGGTPLHF
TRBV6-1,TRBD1,CASRGGQLGDTEAFF
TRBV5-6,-,CASSLGLGRAGDEQFF
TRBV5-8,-,CASRRLRDSPLHF
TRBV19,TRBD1,CASSPWTGGLSGANVLTF
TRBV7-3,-,CASSYRAGQGTDTQYF